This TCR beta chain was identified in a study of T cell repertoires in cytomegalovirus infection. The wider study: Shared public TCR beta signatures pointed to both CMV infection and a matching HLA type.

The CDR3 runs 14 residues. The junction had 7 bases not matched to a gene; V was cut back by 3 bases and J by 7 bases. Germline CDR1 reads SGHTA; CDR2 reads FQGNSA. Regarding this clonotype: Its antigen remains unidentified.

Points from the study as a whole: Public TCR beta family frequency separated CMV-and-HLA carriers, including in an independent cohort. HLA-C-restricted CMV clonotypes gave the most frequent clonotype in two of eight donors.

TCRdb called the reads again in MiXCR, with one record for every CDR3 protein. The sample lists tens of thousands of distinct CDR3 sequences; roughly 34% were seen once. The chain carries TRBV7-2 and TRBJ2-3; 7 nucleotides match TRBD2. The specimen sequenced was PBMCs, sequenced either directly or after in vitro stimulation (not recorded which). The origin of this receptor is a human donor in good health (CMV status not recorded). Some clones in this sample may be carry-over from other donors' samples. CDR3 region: CASSFRQRGYTQYF. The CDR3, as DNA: TGTGCCAGCAGCTTCCGTCAGCGGGGATATACGCAGTATTTT.